Listed here are 30 T cell receptor beta chains from one sample, sequenced in a study of cytomegalovirus exposure and HLA in healthy donors. PCR amplification relied on 60 Vbeta primers (plus 13 Jbeta primers). The method was immunoSEQ multiplex PCR; TCRdb's version includes in-frame clones alone and lacks a portion of them. Here the sample spans 60,000 to 85,000 clones, about 79% being singletons. Sample: PBMCs. The receptors come from a man aged 40-55 years in good health and CMV-seronegative.

The table lists this clone with a count of one. J is TRBJ2-5 and V is TRBV21-1; the table's D call, TRBD2, was not checked against the DNA. TRBV21-1 is a pseudogene. The length of the CDR3 is 14 residues. The CDR3 DNA reads as TGTGCTACCTCGGGGGGGTGGAGGCGGGAGACCCAGTACTTC. Translating it yields CATSGGWRRETQYF.

This clone has a single count. The rearrangement uses TRBV5-4 and TRBJ2-3; 8 bases match TRBD1. Germline CDR1 and CDR2: SGHNT and YYREEE (reference sequence). V shed 4 bases and J 2 bases; nucleotides not matched to a gene: 6. The CDR3 has 15 residues. The CDR3 is CASSLRTGNTDTQYF. The CDR3 nucleotides read TGTGCCAGCAGCCTAAGGACAGGGAACACAGATACGCAGTATTTT.

The rearrangement uses TRBV6-4 and TRBJ1-1, with 11 bases aligning to TRBD1. This CDR3 has 14 amino acids. Germline CDR1 is MRHNA and CDR2 is SNTAGT. With 2 bases clipped from V and 6 bases from J, the junction kept 2 bases outside the gene matches. The CDR3 protein is CASSDRDRGSEAFF. The DNA for the CDR3 is TGTGCCAGCAGTGACCGGGACAGGGGGTCTGAAGCTTTCTTT.

V usage is TRBV28 and J usage is TRBJ2-7, with D perhaps matching TRBD1 (5 bases). Trimming pared 3 bases from V and 2 bases from J, leaving 17 bases between. CDR1 MDHEN and CDR2 SYDVKM come from the germline V gene. This CDR3 region has 16 residues. The CDR3 reads CASSLPRVPLTYEQYF. In DNA form, the CDR3 reads TGTGCCAGCAGTTTGCCCAGGGTGCCGCTGACCTACGAGCAGTACTTC.

This clone was counted only a few times. The chain has TRBV7-9 and TRBJ2-5; possibly TRBD1 for D (5 bases). Trimming took 5 bases from V and 1 from J, leaving 11 bases between them. Germline CDR1 and CDR2: SEHNR and FQNEAQ (reference sequence). The CDR3 totals 14 residues. CDR3 nucleotide sequence: TGTGCCAGCAGCCCAGGGCAACTCCAAGAGACCCAGTACTTC. Its protein product is CASSPGQLQETQYF.

The chain is built from TRBV9 and TRBJ2-1; 9 bases agree with TRBD1. This CDR3 is built from 16 residues. Germline V lookup: CDR1 SGDLS, CDR2 YYNGEE. V was pared by 5 bases and J by 4 bases, with 10 bases of the junction left unmatched. The CDR3 DNA sequence: TGTGCCAGCAGGGGGACAGGGCGGGAGTCTTACAATGAGCAGTTCTTC. Translated, it gives CASRGTGRESYNEQFF.

The sample holds a few counts of this clone. This rearrangement joins TRBV23-1 to TRBJ1-5, with D possibly TRBD1 on 5 matching bases. TRBV23-1 is filed as an ORF, its function uncertain. Trimming stripped 7 bases from V and 4 bases from J, with 14 bases between. CDR3 length: 14 residues. This CDR3 is CASKRQRRNQPQHF. In nucleotides, the CDR3 is TGCGCCAGCAAACGACAGCGCCGGAATCAGCCCCAGCATTTT.

CDR3 loop: CASSFDIWGNQPQHF. CDR3 sequence (DNA): TGTGCCAGCAGCTTCGACATCTGGGGCAATCAGCCCCAGCATTTT. The chain couples TRBV7-8 to TRBJ1-5; D is unresolved. The germline V and J ends were trimmed by 3 bases and 2 bases, with 11 bases remaining between them. The CDR3 is 15 residues long. Germline V gene lookup returns CDR1 SGHVS and CDR2 FQNEAQ. The whole variable domain, filled in from reference TRBV7-8 and TRBJ1-5, reads GAGVSQSPRYKVAKRGQDVALRCDPISGHVSLFWYQQALGQGPEFLTYFQNEAQLDKSGLPSDRFFAERPEGSVSTLKIQRTQQEDSAVYLCASSFDIWGNQPQHFGDGTRLSIL.

This chain links TRBV19 with TRBJ1-5; 12 nucleotides agree with TRBD1. This CDR3 has 16 residues. Germline V lookup: CDR1 LNHDA, CDR2 SQIVND (reference sequence). The V and J ends lost 4 bases and 7 bases, in that order; junction bases with no gene match: 8. CDR3 region: CASSTSGTGGQQPQHF. For the CDR3, the DNA is TGTGCCAGTAGTACCAGCGGGACAGGGGGCCAACAGCCCCAGCATTTT.

This clone was recorded only once. This chain links TRBV6-6 with TRBJ1-6; D might be TRBD1 (5 bases). V lost 7 bases and J lost 8, with 12 bases in between. CDR1 is MNHNY, CDR2 SVGAGI, per germline (reference sequence). The CDR3 consists of 13 residues. The CDR3 loop reads CASTKRDYSPLHF. The CDR3 DNA reads as TGTGCCAGCACCAAGAGGGACTATTCACCCCTCCACTTT.

The chain joins TRBV6-5 to TRBJ1-1; 10 bases are shared with TRBD1. Germline CDR1 and CDR2: MNHEY and SVGAGI. With V trimmed by 6 bases and J by 3 bases, 7 bases remained unmatched. The CDR3 covers 15 residues. This chain's CDR3 is CASRGQGSQHTEAFF. The CDR3 bases are TGTGCCAGCAGGGGACAGGGGTCTCAACACACTGAAGCTTTCTTT.

CDR3 residues: CASSAQGYEQYF. The CDR3 DNA sequence: TGTGCCAGCAGCGCCCAGGGGTACGAGCAGTACTTC. This chain links TRBV7-9 with TRBJ2-7; D is possibly TRBD1 (6 bases). The CDR3 has 12 residues. CDR1 and CDR2 (germline): SEHNR, FQNEAQ (reference sequence). The V end was cut by 5 bases, the J end by 4 bases, with 9 bases between.

J is TRBJ2-5 and V is TRBV28; tentatively, D is TRBD1 (5 bases). CDR1 is MDHEN and CDR2 is SYDVKM in the germline V gene. The CDR3 extends over 12 amino acids. V lost 6 bases and J lost 5, with 10 bases in between. The CDR3: CASRDTGETQYF. CDR3 bases: TGTGCCAGCAGGGACACTGGGGAGACCCAGTACTTC.

The V call is TRBV9, the J call TRBJ2-7; no definite D call. This CDR3 is built from 14 residues. Trimming shortened V by 4 bases and J by 2 bases, and 13 bases separated the two germline ends. From germline, CDR1 is SGDLS and CDR2 YYNGEE. CDR3 sequence reads: CASSSRQTPYEQYF. The DNA of the CDR3 is TGTGCCAGCAGCTCCCGTCAGACTCCCTACGAGCAGTACTTC.

The rearrangement joins TRBV6-5 to TRBJ1-6; 9 positions agree with TRBD1. Germline V CDR1 and CDR2: MNHEY, SVGAGI. V trimming: 6 bases; J trimming: 8 bases; junction bases outside the gene matches: 5. This CDR3 has 14 amino acids. CDR3 sequence (DNA): TGTGCCAGCAGGCGAAGGGACAGGGATTCACCCCTCCACTTT. Residues: CASRRRDRDSPLHF.

The V call is TRBV6-1, the J call TRBJ1-3; a possible D gene is TRBD1 (5 bases). From germline, CDR1 is MNHNS and CDR2 SASEGT. The CDR3 contains 14 residues. Between the trimmed V and J ends, which lost 5 bases and 4 bases, there was a span of 12 bases. The CDR3 here is CASSSGPEGNTIYF. The CDR3 nucleotides are TGTGCCAGCAGTTCAGGGCCTGAAGGAAACACCATATATTTT.

This clone showed up just a few times. The chain employs TRBV6-1 and TRBJ2-1; D is possibly TRBD2 (5 bases). The CDR3 totals 15 residues. Looked up from germline, CDR1 is MNHNS and CDR2 is SASEGT. V gave up 4 bases and J gave up 0 bases, with 10 bases separating them. CDR3 sequence: CASSGSRGSYNEQFF. The CDR3 DNA follows: TGTGCCAGCAGTGGATCCCGGGGCTCCTACAATGAGCAGTTCTTC.

The rearrangement uses TRBV10-3 and TRBJ1-6; TRBD1 aligns across 8 bases. V dropped 5 bases and J dropped 1; count of bases not matched to a gene: 1. This CDR3 has 15 amino acids. In germline, CDR1 is ENHRY, CDR2 SYGVKD. CDR3 bases: TGTGCCATCAGTACAGGGGGGTCCTATAATTCACCCCTCCACTTT. Protein sequence: CAISTGGSYNSPLHF.

This chain uses TRBV7-8 with TRBJ2-1; TRBD2 might be the D (6 bases). V was clipped by 1 base and J by 3 bases, with 25 bases between them. This CDR3 has 20 residues. The V gene's germline CDR1 is SGHVS and CDR2 FQNEAQ. The CDR3 DNA reads TGTGCCAGCAGCTTAGAAGGAGGGAATGTAGCGGAGGCGCTCTACAATGAGCAGTTCTTC. This gives the protein CASSLEGGNVAEALYNEQFF.

The rearrangement uses TRBV5-1 and TRBJ2-6, with a weak D call TRBD2 (6 bases). CDR3 length equals 16 residues. Deletions cut 4 bases from V and 0 bases from J, with 11 bases between. Looked up from germline, CDR1 is SGHRS and CDR2 is YFSETQ. In DNA, the CDR3 is TGCGCCAGCAGCGTCCGGGGGAACTCTGGGGCCAACGTCCTGACTTTC. Translation: CASSVRGNSGANVLTF.

V gene TRBV7-2 combines with J gene TRBJ2-7; D uncertain. V was pared by 5 bases and J by 7 bases, with 18 bases between. Germline lookup yields CDR1 SGHTA and CDR2 FQGNSA. The CDR3 has 14 residues. The CDR3, as DNA: TGTGCCAGCAGCCCCCAACCCACAACTACGGAGCAGTACTTC. Translation gives CASSPQPTTTEQYF.

The V call is TRBV5-1, the J call TRBJ2-2; TRBD1 aligns across 9 bases. Germline V gene sequence: CDR1 SGHRS, CDR2 YFSETQ. V lost 2 bases and J lost 5; bases outside the gene matches: 7. There are 16 residues in the CDR3. The CDR3: CASSLTGTGRTGELFF. The CDR3, as DNA: TGCGCCAGCAGCTTAACCGGGACAGGGAGGACCGGGGAGCTGTTTTTT.

The rearrangement links TRBV19 to TRBJ1-1; TRBD1 is a possible D gene (5 bases). The V and J ends lost 0 bases and 5 bases respectively, with 10 bases between them. CDR1 and CDR2 from the germline V gene are LNHDA and SQIVND (reference sequence). There are 14 residues in the CDR3. CDR3 nucleotide sequence: TGTGCCAGTAGTATAGATTTCCGGGGGACTGAAGCTTTCTTT. Amino acids: CASSIDFRGTEAFF.

This clone was picked up one time. J is TRBJ1-5 and V is TRBV2, with D perhaps matching TRBD1 (6 bases). Deletions cut 4 bases from V and 5 bases from J, with 18 bases between. Germline values: CDR1 SNHLY, CDR2 FYNNEI. The CDR3 is 16 residues long. CDR3 protein: CASSGTLRGSDQPQHF. The CDR3 DNA reads as TGTGCCAGCAGTGGCACTTTGAGGGGGTCCGATCAGCCCCAGCATTTT.

This chain joins TRBV23-1 and TRBJ1-5; 12 nucleotides agree with TRBD1. TRBV23-1 is an ORF, with its function uncertain. The V and J ends lost 6 bases and 7 bases, in that order; junction bases with no gene match: 13. The CDR3 extends over 17 amino acids. CDR3: CASRPYLGTGGGQPQHF. In DNA form, the CDR3 reads TGCGCCAGCAGACCTTATCTGGGGACAGGGGGCGGACAGCCCCAGCATTTT.

This clone was observed once. This sequence joins TRBV6-5 and TRBJ2-3; perhaps TRBD2 as D (5 bases). The germline V and J ends were trimmed by 2 bases and 4 bases, with 16 bases remaining between them. Per the germline V gene, CDR1 is MNHEY and CDR2 is SVGAGI. The CDR3 totals 16 residues. The CDR3 coding sequence is TGTGCCAGCAGTTACGTTGGAGGCCAAGGAGCAGATACGCAGTATTTT. This gives the protein CASSYVGGQGADTQYF.

As to this clone: At one boundary the junction diverges from the germline segment, which might be a read error. This chain connects TRBV6-1 to TRBJ2-5, with 7 bases lining up with TRBD1. The assigned J gene may be wrong: the sequence end matches TRBJ2-7 better. This CDR3 contains 14 residues. The germline V gene has CDR1 MNHNS and CDR2 SASEGT. The CDR3 sequence: CAGSLTGLSYEQYF. The CDR3 bases are TGTGCCGGCAGCTTGACAGGGCTTTCCTACGAGCAGTACTTC.

This clone turned up a few times. The chain has TRBV7-8 and TRBJ1-2; no firm D call. Looked up from germline, CDR1 is SGHVS and CDR2 is FQNEAQ. V was clipped by 0 bases and J by 4 bases, with 6 bases between them. There are 13 residues in the CDR3. CDR3 sequence reads: CASSLADSYGYTF. CDR3 nucleotide sequence: TGTGCCAGCAGCTTAGCAGATAGCTATGGCTACACCTTC.

The chain has TRBV19 and TRBJ1-2, with 7 bases identical to TRBD1. Trimming cost V 3 bases and J 4 bases; bases outside gene matches: 8. Germline V gives CDR1 LNHDA, CDR2 SQIVND (reference sequence). The CDR3 is 15 amino acids. This CDR3 reads CASSIMTGPSYGYTF. The CDR3 region has the DNA TGTGCCAGTAGTATTATGACAGGGCCGAGCTATGGCTACACCTTC. The full variable domain, with the rest looked up from reference TRBV19 and TRBJ1-2, is DGGITQSPKYLFRKEGQNVTLSCEQNLNHDAMYWYRQDPGQGLRLIYYSQIVNDFQKGDIAEGYSVSREKKESFPLTVTSAQKNPTAFYLCASSIMTGPSYGYTFGSGTRLTVV.

This clone is labeled medium-sized (0.01 to 0.1%). The CDR3 coding sequence is TGCAGCGTTATTCAGGGGAATGAAAAACTGTTTTTT. This sequence encodes CSVIQGNEKLFF. The V gene is TRBV29-1, the J gene TRBJ1-4, with a tentative D call TRBD1 (6 bases). The CDR3 is 12 amino acids. Trimming stripped 5 bases from V and 5 bases from J, with 9 bases between. Germline V CDR1 and CDR2: SQVTM, ANQGSEA.